Below, 21 T cell receptor beta chains from the same sample are listed, as sequenced in a study of shared clonotypes between healthy human individuals. Generated by immunoSEQ multiplex PCR, the TCRdb table keeps only in-frame clones and is missing some. Of roughly 2.2 million clones listed, more than 85% are singletons. Sequencing was done on a sample of naive CD4+ T cells from PBMCs. Subset defined: CD45RA+ positively selected. The source of these receptors is a man between 18 and 29 years old in good health. Some clones in this sample may be carry-over from other donors' samples.

CDR3: CASSSNGPVPGELFF. DNA of the CDR3: TGTGCCAGCAGCTCGAATGGCCCCGTCCCCGGGGAGCTGTTTTTT. The rearrangement joins TRBV7-3 to TRBJ2-2; D gene uncertain. The CDR3 runs to 15 residues. CDR1 SGHTA and CDR2 FQGTGA come from the germline V gene. V lost 4 bases and J 6 bases, leaving 15 bases between the germline ends.

The V call is TRBV6-5, the J call TRBJ1-1; D unresolved. Trimming took off 4 bases at V and 4 bases at J, with 16 bases between the two ends. The length of the CDR3 is 15 residues. CDR1 and CDR2 from the germline V gene are MNHEY and SVGAGI. Written as DNA, the CDR3 is TGTGCCAGCAGTTTTAGCGGGGTCTCGAGCACTGAAGCTTTCTTT. As protein: CASSFSGVSSTEAFF.

Here the CDR3 reads CASRSGTDYGYTF. The CDR3 coding sequence is TGTGCCAGCAGGTCTGGGACAGACTATGGCTACACCTTC. This chain joins TRBV4-2 and TRBJ1-2; 7 bases are shared with TRBD1. The germline V gene has CDR1 LGHNA and CDR2 YNFKEQ. The V segment lost 6 bases and the J segment 3 bases; nucleotides outside the gene matches: 4. This CDR3 has 13 amino acids.

The table lists this clone with a count of one. The genes are TRBV28 and TRBJ2-1, with 11 bases identical to TRBD2. The CDR3 is made up of 17 amino acids. Germline CDR1 reads MDHEN; CDR2 reads SYDVKM. J gave up 0 bases and V 6 bases, and 7 bases lay outside the gene matches. The CDR3 loop reads CASSPGLAGPSYNEQFF. The CDR3 nucleotides read TGTGCCAGCAGCCCAGGACTAGCGGGCCCCTCCTACAATGAGCAGTTCTTC.

J is TRBJ1-1 and V is TRBV19; D is possibly TRBD1 (6 bases). V lost 10 bases, J lost 7 bases, and 25 bases lay in between. The CDR3 spans 15 residues. Germline-derived CDR1 and CDR2 are LNHDA and SQIVND (reference sequence). CDR3 sequence reads: CATQPLDVIRGEAFF. DNA for the CDR3: TGTGCCACACAACCGTTAGACGTGATCAGGGGTGAAGCTTTCTTT.

The chain carries TRBV29-1 and TRBJ1-1, with D possibly being TRBD1 (6 bases). Germline V gene sequence: CDR1 SQVTM, CDR2 ANQGSEA. The CDR3 runs 13 residues. Trimming pared 2 bases from V and 11 bases from J, leaving 18 bases between. In nucleotides, the CDR3 is TGCAGCGTTGAACGGGCCAGGGGAGTGGGGGCTTTCTTT. This codes for CSVERARGVGAFF.

This clone was observed a single time. The J gene is TRBJ2-7, the V gene TRBV2; 9 nucleotides line up with TRBD1. The CDR3 totals 13 residues. The V and J ends lost 8 bases and 3 bases, in that order; junction bases with no gene match: 5. Germline V gives CDR1 SNHLY, CDR2 FYNNEI. This CDR3 is CASLRDRVYEQYF. In nucleotides, the CDR3 is TGTGCCAGCCTCCGGGACAGGGTCTACGAGCAGTACTTC.

The V and J genes are TRBV11-3 and TRBJ1-1; no reliable D call. The CDR3 is 11 residues long. Germline CDR1 reads SGHNT; CDR2 reads YENEEA. V gave up 1 base and J gave up 8 bases, with 5 bases separating them. The CDR3 region is CASSLGPEAFF. CDR3 nucleotide sequence: TGTGCCAGCAGCTTAGGTCCAGAAGCTTTCTTT.

The V gene is TRBV5-1, the J gene TRBJ2-3; 7 bases match TRBD2. The V and J ends lost 0 bases and 4 bases, in that order; junction bases with no gene match: 5. This CDR3 has 15 residues. CDR1 and CDR2 (germline): SGHRS, YFSETQ. Here the CDR3 DNA reads TGCGCCAGCAGCTTGGTGACTAGCTTAGCAGATACGCAGTATTTT. Protein: CASSLVTSLADTQYF.

The J gene is TRBJ1-2, the V gene TRBV28; 8 nucleotides match TRBD1. The CDR3 totals 17 residues. Trimming took 5 bases from V and 3 from J; bases not matched to a gene: 14. The germline gives CDR1 MDHEN, CDR2 SYDVKM. DNA for the CDR3: TGTGCCAGCAGTACATCCCAACTTACAGGGGGTCACTATGGCTACACCTTC. This gives the protein CASSTSQLTGGHYGYTF.

For this clone: A read error may produce the germline difference seen at one junction end. The J gene is TRBJ2-7, the V gene TRBV30; D is perhaps TRBD1 or TRBD2 (5 bases each). Germline V gene data show CDR1 as GTSNPN and CDR2 as SVGIG (reference sequence). The CDR3 consists of 12 residues. CDR3 in DNA: TGTGCCTACCTATTAGACGGGGCAACCCACCGCTTC. Translating it yields CAYLLDGATHRF.

The V and J genes are TRBV5-8 and TRBJ1-4; 8 bases are shared with TRBD1. From germline, CDR1 is SGHTS and CDR2 YDEGEE. The CDR3 contains 18 residues. J gave up 0 bases and V 4 bases, and 11 bases lay outside the gene matches. In DNA, the CDR3 is TGTGCCAGCAGCCCGGGACAGGCCACCTTTGCAACTAATGAAAAACTGTTTTTT. It yields the protein CASSPGQATFATNEKLFF.

This rearrangement joins TRBV7-9 to TRBJ2-7, with unresolved D. V was pared by 1 base and J by 3 bases, with 10 bases between. The length of the CDR3 is 14 residues. CDR1 SEHNR and CDR2 FQNEAQ come from the germline V gene (reference sequence). The chain's CDR3 is CASSLGVEYYEQYF. The CDR3 DNA is TGTGCCAGCAGCTTAGGGGTGGAATACTACGAGCAGTACTTC.

The rearrangement uses TRBV5-1 and TRBJ2-7; 14 positions agree with TRBD2. Germline V gives CDR1 SGHRS, CDR2 YFSETQ. This CDR3 contains 19 residues. J lost 0 bases, V lost 4 bases, and 12 bases had no gene match. CDR3 region: CASSPRPTGTSGGSYEQYF. The CDR3 region has the DNA TGCGCCAGCAGCCCACGGCCAACCGGGACTAGCGGGGGCTCCTACGAGCAGTACTTC.

This sequence joins TRBV28 and TRBJ2-7, with 7 bases identical to TRBD2. The ends lost 3 bases at V and 4 bases at J; junction bases unmatched: 9. The CDR3 extends over 15 amino acids. The germline V gene has CDR1 MDHEN and CDR2 SYDVKM. The CDR3 region is CASSLGGSAGYEQYF. DNA of the CDR3: TGTGCCAGCAGTTTGGGCGGGAGTGCCGGGTACGAGCAGTACTTC.

The chain carries TRBV6-1 and TRBJ2-1; 7 positions match TRBD1. CDR3 length: 15 residues. CDR1 MNHNS and CDR2 SASEGT come from the germline V gene. Unmatched junction bases numbered 3, after V lost 0 bases and J lost 4 bases. The CDR3 DNA reads TGTGCCAGCAGTGAAGCCGACAGGGCTTACAATGAGCAGTTCTTC. Encoded protein: CASSEADRAYNEQFF.

The genes are TRBV19 and TRBJ2-3, with D perhaps being TRBD1 or TRBD2 (7 bases each). This CDR3 is built from 14 residues. Trimming took 5 bases from V and 6 from J, leaving 15 bases between them. CDR1 is LNHDA and CDR2 is SQIVND in the germline V gene (reference sequence). The DNA of the CDR3 is TGTGCCAGTAGTCTGCAGGGGGGGGCCGATACGCAGTATTTT. Residues: CASSLQGGADTQYF.

The chain recombines TRBV5-1 with TRBJ2-1; 11 nucleotides line up with TRBD1. Germline V gives CDR1 SGHRS, CDR2 YFSETQ. The length of the CDR3 is 17 residues. V was pared by 5 bases and J by 4 bases, with 11 bases of the junction left unmatched. CDR3 region: CASRSATRDRGYNEQFF. The CDR3, as DNA: TGCGCCAGCAGAAGTGCAACTCGGGACAGGGGGTACAATGAGCAGTTCTTC.

Of note for this clone: The same CDR3 is also encoded by other DNA sequences in this sample. The chain has TRBV14 and TRBJ2-7; D not resolved. The CDR3 is 15 amino acids. V was cut by 0 bases and J by 0 bases, with 9 bases left in between. Per the germline V gene, CDR1 is SGHDN and CDR2 is FVKESK. The CDR3 sequence is CASSQEAVSSYEQYF. The CDR3 nucleotides read TGTGCCAGCAGCCAAGAGGCAGTAAGCTCCTACGAGCAGTACTTC.

Points on this clone: Other DNA sequences in this sample translate to the same CDR3. The rearrangement links TRBV9 to TRBJ2-1; D not certain. V dropped 0 bases and J dropped 0 bases, with 7 bases sitting between them. The CDR3 extends over 15 amino acids. Germline V gene lookup returns CDR1 SGDLS and CDR2 YYNGEE. CDR3 nucleotides: TGTGCCAGCAGCGTAGGTGGCGGCTCCTACAATGAGCAGTTCTTC. Protein: CASSVGGGSYNEQFF.

V gene TRBV28 combines with J gene TRBJ2-4; 7 bases fit TRBD1. Germline V CDR1 and CDR2: MDHEN, SYDVKM. V was clipped by 5 bases and J by 2 bases; unmatched bases: 3. There are 14 residues in the CDR3. CDR3 nucleotide sequence: TGTGCCAGCAGTGGGGGACAGACCAAAAACATTCAGTACTTC. Protein: CASSGGQTKNIQYF.